The 22 T cell receptor beta chains below were found in one sample sequenced in a study of T cell responses to AZD1222 COVID-19 vaccine. The assay was immunoSEQ multiplex PCR, and TCRdb's table has in-frame clones only and misses some. The sample includes about 100,000 clones, around 89% of them seen just once. The material sequenced was peripheral blood, taken on day 0 of AZD1222 vaccination. The origin of the receptors is an adult in good health.

The gene calls are TRBV6-2 or TRBV6-3 and TRBJ2-7, with TRBD2 as a possible D gene (6 bases). The CDR3 contains 15 residues. With 2 bases removed from V and 0 bases from J, the gap between germline ends came to 11 bases. Germline CDR1 MNHEY, CDR2 SVGEGT. The CDR3 coding sequence is TGTGCCAGCAGTTACGATGGCGGGACCTCCTACGAGCAGTACTTC. Translation: CASSYDGGTSYEQYF.

The V gene is TRBV29-1, the J gene TRBJ1-4; TRBD1 matches 7 bases. Trimming took 8 bases from V and 4 from J; bases not matched to a gene: 7. Germline V gene sequence: CDR1 SQVTM, CDR2 ANQGSEA. The CDR3 sequence is 13 residues long. The CDR3 sequence: CSLHGTDNEKLFF. DNA of the CDR3: TGCAGCCTTCACGGGACAGATAATGAAAAACTGTTTTTT.

The V and J genes are TRBV6-2 or TRBV6-3 and TRBJ1-5; D gene uncertain. The CDR3 contains 14 residues. Trimming pared 3 bases from V and 2 bases from J, leaving 8 bases between. Germline loops: CDR1 MNHEY, CDR2 SVGEGT. The DNA for the CDR3 is TGTGCCAGCAGTTATCCCCCCGGCAATCAGCCCCAGCATTTT. Protein: CASSYPPGNQPQHF.

The rearrangement joins TRBV7-2 to TRBJ2-1; the match to TRBD1 covers 9 bases. V lost 6 bases to trimming and J lost 7 bases; unmatched junction nucleotides: 4. The CDR3 is made up of 13 amino acids. From germline, CDR1 is SGHTA and CDR2 FQGNSA. CDR3 nucleotide sequence: TGTGCCAGCAGGGGACAGGGTATGAATGAGCAGTTCTTC. This translates into CASRGQGMNEQFF.

V and J are TRBV7-3 and TRBJ2-1; D is possibly TRBD1 or TRBD2 (6 bases each). From germline, CDR1 is SGHTA and CDR2 FQGTGA. This CDR3 is 15 amino acids long. Deletions cut 5 bases from V and 2 bases from J, with 13 bases between. The chain's CDR3 is CASSAAGGPYNEQFF. CDR3 DNA sequence: TGTGCCAGCAGCGCCGCTGGGGGGCCCTACAATGAGCAGTTCTTC.

DNA of the CDR3: TGTGCCAGCAGCGCCGGACTAGCGGGCAACAATGAGCAGTTCTTC. It translates to CASSAGLAGNNEQFF. J is TRBJ2-1 and V is TRBV9, with TRBD2 matching over 11 bases. CDR3 length: 15 amino acids. Germline values: CDR1 SGDLS, CDR2 YYNGEE. After removal of 3 bases from V and 5 bases from J, the junction contained 4 bases not matched to a gene.

The gene calls are TRBV5-1 and TRBJ1-3, with no clear D. Germline CDR1 and CDR2: SGHRS and YFSETQ. The CDR3 has 14 amino acids. V shed 7 bases and J shed 4 bases, with 15 bases lying between them. Here the CDR3 DNA reads TGCGCCAGCGCACAGCAGGACCCCGGAAACACCATATATTTT. Its protein is CASAQQDPGNTIYF.

The genes are TRBV6-2 or TRBV6-3 and TRBJ2-7; 11 bases line up with TRBD1. V was pared by 4 bases and J by 3 bases, with 8 bases of the junction left unmatched. Looked up from germline, CDR1 is MNHEY and CDR2 is SVGEGT. CDR3 length equals 16 residues. The CDR3 sequence is CASSFGQGANYYEQYF. The CDR3 DNA follows: TGTGCCAGCAGTTTCGGACAGGGGGCGAACTACTACGAGCAGTACTTC.

The chain has TRBV5-1 and TRBJ1-2, with D unresolved. Germline assignment: CDR1 SGHRS and CDR2 YFSETQ. CDR3 length equals 13 residues. The V gene lost 5 bases and the J gene lost 2 bases, with 10 bases spanning the gap. The CDR3 loop reads CASRATGNYGYTF. CDR3 DNA: TGCGCCAGCAGGGCAACGGGCAACTATGGCTACACCTTC.

V and J are TRBV2 and TRBJ2-3; D uncertain. This CDR3 has 13 residues. Per the germline V gene, CDR1 is SNHLY and CDR2 is FYNNEI. Trimming removed 6 bases at V and 0 bases at J, with 7 bases between. Here the CDR3 DNA reads TGTGCCAGCAGACCCCCGAGCACAGATACGCAGTATTTT. Translating gives CASRPPSTDTQYF.

This clone has a single count. This chain links TRBV5-6 with TRBJ2-7, with D perhaps assigned TRBD1 or TRBD2 (5 bases each). Trimming cost V 3 bases and J 1 base, with 14 bases left between them. The CDR3 loop spans 15 amino acids. In germline, CDR1 is SGHDT, CDR2 YYEEEE. As DNA, the CDR3 is TGTGCCAGCAGCTACGGGGCCGGGCGATCCTACGAGCAGTACTTC. Translation gives CASSYGAGRSYEQYF.

The chain couples TRBV7-9 to TRBJ1-1; no reliable D call. Looked up from germline, CDR1 is SEHNR and CDR2 is FQNEAQ (reference sequence). Deletions cut 6 bases from V and 5 bases from J, with 10 bases between. The CDR3 loop spans 12 amino acids. The CDR3 DNA is TGTGCCAGCAGAGAAAGGGTGACTGAAGCTTTCTTT. Protein: CASRERVTEAFF.

The chain has TRBV5-5 and TRBJ1-6, with no clear D. Germline assignment: CDR1 SGHKS and CDR2 YYEKEE (reference sequence). V gave up 0 bases and J gave up 10 bases, with 11 bases separating them. The CDR3 has 14 amino acids. For the CDR3, the DNA is TGTGCCAGCAGCTTGGGTGCGGGAGGGTCACCCCTCCACTTT. Translated, it gives CASSLGAGGSPLHF.

This clone was recorded only once. The chain joins TRBV19 to TRBJ1-5; D is undetermined. Trimming shortened V by 5 bases and J by 0 bases, and 11 bases separated the two germline ends. This CDR3 has 15 residues. CDR1 is LNHDA and CDR2 is SQIVND in the germline V gene (reference sequence). In DNA, the CDR3 is TGTGCCAGTAGTTATTTGCACCTTAGCAATCAGCCCCAGCATTTT. This codes for CASSYLHLSNQPQHF.

V and J are TRBV25-1 and TRBJ2-7; D not certain. The CDR3 spans 11 residues. V dropped 3 bases and J dropped 5 bases, with 5 bases sitting between them. Per germline, CDR1 MGHDK and CDR2 SYGVNS. The CDR3: CASSDRDEQYF. The CDR3 DNA follows: TGTGCCAGCAGTGATCGGGACGAGCAGTACTTC.

The chain employs TRBV6-5 and TRBJ1-5; 7 bases line up with TRBD1. Per the germline V gene, CDR1 is MNHEY and CDR2 is SVGAGI. After removal of 5 bases from V and 0 bases from J, the junction contained 1 base not matched to a gene. This CDR3 has 14 residues. The CDR3 loop is CASSHRGSNQPQHF. For the CDR3, the DNA is TGTGCCAGCAGTCACAGGGGTAGCAATCAGCCCCAGCATTTT.

The V and J genes are TRBV27 and TRBJ2-3; tentatively, D is TRBD1 (6 bases). The CDR3 consists of 17 residues. The germline V and J ends were trimmed by 7 bases and 2 bases, with 22 bases remaining between them. Germline values: CDR1 MNHEY, CDR2 SMNVEV (reference sequence). In nucleotides, the CDR3 is TGTGCCAGCACTGCATGGGCGACGGGACAAACCACAGATACGCAGTATTTT. This sequence encodes CASTAWATGQTTDTQYF.

The chain has TRBV27 and TRBJ2-1, with TRBD2 matching over 10 bases. Germline CDR1 reads MNHEY; CDR2 reads SMNVEV (reference sequence). Trimming at V came to 2 bases and at J to 5 bases, leaving 12 bases not matched to a gene. There are 18 residues in the CDR3. CDR3 DNA sequence: TGTGCCAGCAGTTTAAGGACTAGCGGAGGCCTCAGGGACAATGAGCAGTTCTTC. This sequence encodes CASSLRTSGGLRDNEQFF.

J is TRBJ1-1 and V is TRBV6-5, with a weak D call TRBD1 (5 bases). The V end was cut by 2 bases, the J end by 1 base, with 11 bases between. The CDR3 spans 15 residues. Germline V gene lookup returns CDR1 MNHEY and CDR2 SVGAGI. The CDR3 region has the DNA TGTGCCAGCAGTTACGGGGTCGGACAGAACACTGAAGCTTTCTTT. This translates into CASSYGVGQNTEAFF.

This chain uses TRBV4-2 with TRBJ1-5; D might be TRBD1 (5 bases). There are 16 residues in the CDR3. CDR1 and CDR2 from the germline V gene are LGHNA and YNFKEQ. Trimming took off 0 bases at V and 4 bases at J, with 13 bases between the two ends. The CDR3 DNA reads TGTGCCAGCAGCCAAGATGGGGCAGGCGGTAATCAGCCCCAGCATTTT. It specifies CASSQDGAGGNQPQHF.

Details on this clone: The same CDR3 can be traced to other DNA sequences in this sample. The gene calls are TRBV27 and TRBJ2-7; 7 bases are shared with TRBD1. Germline lookup yields CDR1 MNHEY and CDR2 SMNVEV (reference sequence). The CDR3 has 13 amino acids. V trimming: 6 bases; J trimming: 3 bases; junction bases outside the gene matches: 5. CDR3 loop: CASRRDSFYEQYF. CDR3 sequence (DNA): TGTGCCAGCAGACGGGACAGTTTCTACGAGCAGTACTTC.

V and J are TRBV9 and TRBJ2-2; possibly TRBD2 for D (5 bases). V was shortened by 3 bases and J by 0 bases, with 12 bases between the two germline ends. The V gene's germline CDR1 is SGDLS and CDR2 YYNGEE. The CDR3 has 16 residues. Here the CDR3 DNA reads TGTGCCAGCAGCGGACCATCGACTACGAACACCGGGGAGCTGTTTTTT. It yields the protein CASSGPSTTNTGELFF. The variable domain in full, with the rest retrieved from reference TRBV9 and TRBJ2-2, is DSGVTQTPKHLITATGQRVTLRCSPRSGDLSVYWYQQSLDQGLQFLIQYYNGEERAKGNILERFSAQQFPDLHSELNLSSLELGDSALYFCASSGPSTTNTGELFFGEGSRLTVL.